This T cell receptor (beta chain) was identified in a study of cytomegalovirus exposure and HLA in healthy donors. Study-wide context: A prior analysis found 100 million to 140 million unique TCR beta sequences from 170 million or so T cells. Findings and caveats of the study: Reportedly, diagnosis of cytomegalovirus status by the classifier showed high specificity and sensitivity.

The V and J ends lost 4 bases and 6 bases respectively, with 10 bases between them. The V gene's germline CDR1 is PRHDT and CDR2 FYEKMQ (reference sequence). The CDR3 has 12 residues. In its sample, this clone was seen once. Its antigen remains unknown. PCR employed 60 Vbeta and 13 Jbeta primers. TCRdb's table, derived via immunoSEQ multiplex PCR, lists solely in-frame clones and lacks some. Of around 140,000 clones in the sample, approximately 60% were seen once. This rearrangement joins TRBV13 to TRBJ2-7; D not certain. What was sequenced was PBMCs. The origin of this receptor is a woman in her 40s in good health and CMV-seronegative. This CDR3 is CASSSLALEQYF. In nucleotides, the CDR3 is TGTGCCAGCAGCTCCCTTGCGCTCGAGCAGTACTTC.